The present T cell receptor beta chain was sequenced within a study of T cells in Graves' hyperthyroidism and ophthalmopathy. RNA transcripts were the template for amplifying TCR beta CDR3 regions. An initial round of RT-PCR targeting the TCR CDR3 relied on the HTBI primer set. TCRdb re-analysed the multiplex PCR reads in MiXCR, keeping a single row per CDR3 protein. Here the sample spans more than 350,000 distinct CDR3 sequences, 14% to 15% being singletons. This clonotype was seen only a few times. A clone one base away is much larger, so this may be a read error. Trimming took 6 bases from V and 0 from J; bases not matched to a gene: 5. Per the germline V gene, CDR1 is SGHTA and CDR2 is FQGNSA. This CDR3 has 15 residues. Fresh 10 ml peripheral blood yielded PBMCs.

The sample comprised blood. The receptor was isolated from a woman aged 30 to 39 with Graves' hyperthyroidism. This sequence joins TRBV7-2 and TRBJ2-7; 10 bases are shared with TRBD2. The CDR3 coding sequence is TGTGCCAGCAGTTTACCTAGCGGGAGCTCCTACGAGCAGTACTTC. This encodes CASSLPSGSSYEQYF. The variable domain in full, with the rest retrieved from reference TRBV7-2 and TRBJ2-7, is GAGVSQSPSNKVTEKGKDVELRCDPISGHTALYWYRQSLGQGLEFLIYFQGNSAPDKSGLPSDRFSAERTGGSVSTLTIQRTQQEDSAVYLCASSLPSGSSYEQYFGPGTRLTVT.